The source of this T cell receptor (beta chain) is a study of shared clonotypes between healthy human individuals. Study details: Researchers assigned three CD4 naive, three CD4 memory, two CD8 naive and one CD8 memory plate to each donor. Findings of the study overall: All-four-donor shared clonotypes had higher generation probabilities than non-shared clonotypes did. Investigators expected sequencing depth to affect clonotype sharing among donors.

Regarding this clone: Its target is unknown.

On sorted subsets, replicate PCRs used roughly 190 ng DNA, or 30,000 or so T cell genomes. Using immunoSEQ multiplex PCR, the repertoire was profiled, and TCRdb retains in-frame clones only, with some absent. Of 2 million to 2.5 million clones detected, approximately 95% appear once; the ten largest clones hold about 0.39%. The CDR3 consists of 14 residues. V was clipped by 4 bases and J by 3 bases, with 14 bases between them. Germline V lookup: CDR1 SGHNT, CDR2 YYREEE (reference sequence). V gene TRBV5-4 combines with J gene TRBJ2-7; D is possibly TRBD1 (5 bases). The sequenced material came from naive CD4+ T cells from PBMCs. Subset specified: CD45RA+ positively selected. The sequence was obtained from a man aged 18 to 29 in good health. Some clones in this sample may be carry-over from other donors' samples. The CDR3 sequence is CASSPGSQGYEQYF. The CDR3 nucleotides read TGTGCCAGCAGCCCGGGTTCGCAGGGCTACGAGCAGTACTTC.